A single sample is the source of the 5 T cell receptor beta chains below, sequenced in a study of T cell changes during pregnancy in multiple sclerosis. This table comes from immunoSEQ multiplex PCR, and its TCRdb copy is limited to in-frame clones, with some not included. The table shows tens of thousands of clones, with approximately 91% occurring only once. Source: CD4+ T cells from peripheral blood mononuclear cells, taken after pregnancy. The receptors were sampled from a female donor in good health, enrolled as a control in a pregnancy study.

The chain links TRBV4-2 to TRBJ2-7; tentatively, D is TRBD1 (5 bases). This CDR3 has 16 residues. Germline CDR1 is LGHNA and CDR2 is YNFKEQ. V gave up 2 bases and J gave up 4 bases, with 18 bases separating them. The CDR3 sequence is CASSQTGGSFPYEQYF. In nucleotides, the CDR3 is TGTGCCAGCAGCCAAACAGGCGGCAGCTTCCCTTACGAGCAGTACTTC.

This clone was recorded a few times. J is TRBJ2-2 and V is TRBV5-1; no reliable D call. In germline, CDR1 is SGHRS, CDR2 YFSETQ. V lost 6 bases to trimming and J lost 7 bases, with 22 bases between them. The CDR3 has 16 amino acids. The chain's CDR3 is CASTLPGVSSGGELFF. The CDR3 region has the DNA TGCGCCAGCACCCTCCCAGGCGTATCTTCTGGCGGGGAGCTGTTTTTT.

The rearrangement links TRBV5-6 to TRBJ2-1; 8 positions match TRBD2. The CDR3 totals 18 residues. V lost 3 bases and J lost 0; bases outside the gene matches: 11. Looked up from germline, CDR1 is SGHDT and CDR2 is YYEEEE. The CDR3, as DNA: TGTGCCAGCAGCTACGGACTAGTCGGGGGGGGCTCCTACAATGAGCAGTTCTTC. This encodes CASSYGLVGGGSYNEQFF.

The chain couples TRBV28 to TRBJ2-5; 12 bases map to TRBD2. This CDR3 contains 16 residues. V lost 6 bases, J lost 2 bases, and 7 bases stayed unmatched. Germline-derived CDR1 and CDR2 are MDHEN and SYDVKM. CDR3 sequence (DNA): TGTGCCAGCAGCCATAGACTAGCGGGAGATCAAGAGACCCAGTACTTC. Encoded protein: CASSHRLAGDQETQYF.

The chain couples TRBV19 to TRBJ2-7, with 9 bases lining up with TRBD1. The ends lost 2 bases at V and 3 bases at J; junction bases unmatched: 17. Germline CDR1 is LNHDA and CDR2 is SQIVND (reference sequence). The CDR3 consists of 19 residues. The CDR3 protein is CASSIFLFLDRGQIYEQYF. The CDR3 DNA reads TGTGCCAGTAGTATATTCCTCTTCTTGGACAGGGGACAGATCTACGAGCAGTACTTC.